What follows is one T cell receptor beta chain and its context. This sample was included in a study of blood T cells in healthy people across ages. Combining a sample-barcoded 5' primer with a J-beta primer mix, a second PCR ran for 7 to 11 cycles. One entry per CDR3 protein, called by TCRdb with MiXCR from the 5' RACE reads. The profile covers more than 1,000,000 distinct CDR3 sequences, with roughly a quarter appearing a single time and approximately 0.75% taken by the ten largest. These data were also filed under a second study, of T cells of mothers and their children.

The sequence derives from a girl aged 2 to 9 in good health. Sequenced input: blood.

The CDR3 nucleotides are TGTGCCAGCAGTTACTCGACAGGGGGCGGCTATGGCTACACCTTC. Protein: CASSYSTGGGYGYTF. The chain is built from TRBV6-5 and TRBJ1-2; 10 nucleotides agree with TRBD1. CDR3 length: 15 amino acids. Germline assignment: CDR1 MNHEY and CDR2 SVGAGI. J gave up 4 bases and V 0 bases, and 2 bases lay outside the gene matches.